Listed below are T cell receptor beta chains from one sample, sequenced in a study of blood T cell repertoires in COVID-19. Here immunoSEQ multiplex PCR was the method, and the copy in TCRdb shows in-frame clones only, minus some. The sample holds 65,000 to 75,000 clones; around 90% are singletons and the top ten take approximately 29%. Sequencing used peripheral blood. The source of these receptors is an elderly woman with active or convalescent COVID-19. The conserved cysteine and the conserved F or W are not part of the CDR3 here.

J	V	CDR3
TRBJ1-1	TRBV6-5	ASSTGGGEAF
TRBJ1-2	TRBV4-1	ASSSNRNYGYT
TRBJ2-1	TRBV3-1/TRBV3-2	ASSSEGGLGTYNEQF
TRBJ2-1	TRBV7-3	ASSLTSTSSYNEQF
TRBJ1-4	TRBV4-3	ASSQDRMNEKLF
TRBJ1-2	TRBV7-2	ASSLMSATNYGYT
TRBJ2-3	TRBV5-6	ASSLAMTSGGADTQY
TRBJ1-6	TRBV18	ASSPQGGFNSPLH
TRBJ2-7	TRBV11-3	ASSRTTRGEQY
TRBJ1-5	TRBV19	ASSGGQGLTSQH
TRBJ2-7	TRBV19	ASSTGIVYEQY
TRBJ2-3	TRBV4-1	ASRLGLAVDTQY
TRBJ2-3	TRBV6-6	ASLGTTMSDTQY
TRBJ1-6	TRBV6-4	ASSRTGGSYNSPLH
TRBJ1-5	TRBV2	ASSDQGGFQPQH
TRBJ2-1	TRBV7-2	ASSLHRDRGRNEQF
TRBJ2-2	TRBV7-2	ASSLKSLARTGNRRELF
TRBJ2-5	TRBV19	ASSPRTSGETQY
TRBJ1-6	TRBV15	ATSRDAGNLNSPLH
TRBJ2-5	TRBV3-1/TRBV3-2	ASSATRLLQETQY
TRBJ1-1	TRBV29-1	SAAQGGGTTEAF
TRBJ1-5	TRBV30	AWRLGPNQPQH
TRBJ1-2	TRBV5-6	ASRSEGGRVRGYT
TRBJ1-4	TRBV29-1	SVWTGSDEKLF
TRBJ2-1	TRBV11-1	ASSREILGNEQF
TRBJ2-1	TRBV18	ASSPPNSGVVNEQF
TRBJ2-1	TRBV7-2	ASSLAPAENNEQF
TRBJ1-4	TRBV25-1	ASSGRATNEKLF
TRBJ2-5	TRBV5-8	ASSLRSGFETQY
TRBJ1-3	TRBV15	ATSRDRGDGNTIY
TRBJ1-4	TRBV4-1	ASATGGSEKLF
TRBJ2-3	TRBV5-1	ASSFGTSGGPGDTQY
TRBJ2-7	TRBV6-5	ASSYSGGEQY
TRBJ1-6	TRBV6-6	ASSYGGSRNSPLH
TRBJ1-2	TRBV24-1	ATLYSPGGGT
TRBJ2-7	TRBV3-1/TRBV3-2	ASSRMTRGYEQY
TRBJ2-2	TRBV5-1	ASSSGQTTKNTGELF
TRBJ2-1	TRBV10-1	ASSWGSQSQGNEQF
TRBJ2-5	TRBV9	ASSPRTSGGETQY
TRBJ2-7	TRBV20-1	SASQGNSYEQY
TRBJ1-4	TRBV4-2	ASSQVRGWSDEKLF
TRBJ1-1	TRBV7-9	ASLGQNTEAF